The 26 T cell receptor beta chains given below trace back to one sample, sequenced in a study of OX40 agonist ivuxolimab in advanced cancers. Produced via immunoSEQ multiplex PCR; TCRdb's table is partial and in-frame only. The sample yields about 79,000 clones, approximately 92% seen once. This material consisted of CD4+ or CD8+ T cells sorted from blood, taken in a trial of the OX40 agonist ivuxolimab. The origin of the receptors is an adult with an advanced solid tumor such as melanoma, head and neck, liver or kidney cancer.

This clone was seen more than once but under ten times. This chain links TRBV6-1 with TRBJ2-5, with D uncertain. V was trimmed by 2 bases and J by 0 bases, leaving 13 bases between them. The CDR3 totals 16 residues. Germline V gene lookup returns CDR1 MNHNS and CDR2 SASEGT. The CDR3 DNA follows: TGTGCCAGCAGTGAAATTGGGATGGGGTACCAAGAGACCCAGTACTTC. Translating it yields CASSEIGMGYQETQYF.

The rearrangement uses TRBV11-2 and TRBJ2-7; D is unresolved. This CDR3 has 16 residues. Looked up from germline, CDR1 is SGHAT and CDR2 is FQNNGV. Between the trimmed V and J ends, which lost 5 bases and 2 bases, there was a span of 19 bases. The CDR3 region has the DNA TGTGCCAGCAGCCAAGATCAGCAGGCCCCCGCCTACGAGCAGTACTTC. Amino acid sequence: CASSQDQQAPAYEQYF.

The chain couples TRBV11-1 to TRBJ2-7, with 10 bases identical to TRBD1. CDR1 and CDR2 from the germline V gene are SGHAT and FQDESV (reference sequence). CDR3 size: 13 residues. V shed 6 bases, J shed 2 bases, and the junction held 1 base outside the gene matches. CDR3: CASRGTGAYEQYF. The CDR3, as DNA: TGTGCCAGCAGGGGGACAGGGGCCTACGAGCAGTACTTC.

The V call is TRBV19, the J call TRBJ2-7; tentative D call: TRBD1 (5 bases). Germline V lookup: CDR1 LNHDA, CDR2 SQIVND (reference sequence). V was pared by 9 bases and J by 4 bases, with 16 bases between. The CDR3 totals 13 residues. The CDR3 region has the DNA TGTGCCAGCCGTCCAGGGCCAACATACGAGCAGTACTTC. Residues: CASRPGPTYEQYF.

This rearrangement joins TRBV18 to TRBJ2-3; TRBD1 matches 10 bases. The trim removed 4 bases at V and 3 bases at J, leaving 7 bases unmatched. This CDR3 has 16 amino acids. Germline CDR1 and CDR2: KGHSH and LQKENI. The CDR3 spells CASSLTGTGVTDTQYF. The CDR3 DNA sequence: TGTGCCAGCTCACTGACCGGGACAGGGGTTACAGATACGCAGTATTTT. Combining the CDR3 with reference TRBV18 and TRBJ2-3 gives the whole variable domain NAGVMQNPRHLVRRRGQEARLRCSPMKGHSHVYWYRQLPEEGLKFMVYLQKENIIDESGMPKERFSAEFPKEGPSILRIQQVVRGDSAAYFCASSLTGTGVTDTQYFGPGTRLTVL.

The table lists this clone with a count of one. This sequence joins TRBV18 and TRBJ2-7; 7 bases line up with TRBD1. J gave up 4 bases and V 6 bases, and 9 bases lay outside the gene matches. Germline CDR1 reads KGHSH; CDR2 reads LQKENI. There are 14 residues in the CDR3. CDR3 in DNA: TGTGCCAGCTCCATCCGGGACAGCTGGTACGAGCAGTACTTC. This translates into CASSIRDSWYEQYF.

The genes are TRBV28 and TRBJ2-7; D may be TRBD1 or TRBD2 (5 bases each). CDR3 length: 13 amino acids. Germline-derived CDR1 and CDR2 are MDHEN and SYDVKM. The ends were cut back, 3 bases at V and 2 bases at J, with 8 bases in the middle. The CDR3 bases are TGTGCCAGCAGTTTCGGGGCGCCCTACGAGCAGTACTTC. The encoded protein is CASSFGAPYEQYF.

The rearrangement joins TRBV14 to TRBJ2-1; TRBD2 aligns across 7 bases. V lost 1 base to trimming and J lost 2 bases; unmatched junction nucleotides: 2. CDR3 length equals 15 residues. Germline-derived CDR1 and CDR2 are SGHDN and FVKESK. The CDR3 protein is CASSQAAGTYNEQFF. In nucleotides, the CDR3 is TGTGCCAGCAGCCAAGCAGCGGGAACCTACAATGAGCAGTTCTTC. Based on the CDR3 plus reference TRBV14 and TRBJ2-1, the full variable domain is EAGVTQFPSHSVIEKGQTVTLRCDPISGHDNLYWYRRVMGKEIKFLLHFVKESKQDESGMPNNRFLAERTGGTYSTLKVQPAELEDSGVYFCASSQAAGTYNEQFFGPGTRLTVL.

This clone appeared a single time. The chain recombines TRBV19 with TRBJ2-2; D ambiguous. CDR1 is LNHDA, CDR2 SQIVND, per germline (reference sequence). Trimming took off 5 bases at V and 6 bases at J, with 22 bases between the two ends. CDR3 length: 17 residues. As DNA, the CDR3 is TGTGCCAGTAGTTCCTCCCAATCCCGGGTTGGTGCCGGGGAGCTGTTTTTT. Protein sequence: CASSSSQSRVGAGELFF.

CDR3 loop: CASRSPRDSQGGDTQYF. CDR3 coding DNA: TGTGCCAGCAGAAGCCCCCGGGACTCCCAAGGGGGAGATACGCAGTATTTT. The V gene is TRBV7-2, the J gene TRBJ2-3; D possibly uses TRBD1 or TRBD2 (6 bases each). V lost 6 bases, J lost 5 bases, and 24 bases lay in between. Germline CDR1 is SGHTA and CDR2 is FQGNSA. This CDR3 is 17 amino acids long.

The V call is TRBV6-1, the J call TRBJ1-5, with a tentative D call TRBD1 (5 bases). This CDR3 contains 13 residues. Deletions cut 5 bases from V and 4 bases from J, with 9 bases between. Per the germline V gene, CDR1 is MNHNS and CDR2 is SASEGT. CDR3 DNA: TGTGCCAGCAGTACGACAGAGAATCAGCCCCAGCATTTT. This encodes CASSTTENQPQHF.

The chain employs TRBV29-1 and TRBJ2-1; D is possibly TRBD1 (5 bases). Germline CDR1 SQVTM, CDR2 ANQGSEA. Trimming took 2 bases from V and 2 from J, leaving 7 bases between them. CDR3 length equals 13 residues. The CDR3 DNA follows: TGCAGCGTTGAAAGGGGCGCCTACAATGAGCAGTTCTTC. Translation gives CSVERGAYNEQFF.

This clone has just a few counts. This chain links TRBV6-4 with TRBJ2-7; 7 bases agree with TRBD1. The CDR3 consists of 14 residues. Germline CDR1 MRHNA, CDR2 SNTAGT. With V trimmed by 0 bases and J by 5 bases, 4 bases remained unmatched. The CDR3 loop is CASSDSRDSHEQYF. CDR3 bases: TGTGCCAGCAGTGACTCCCGGGACAGCCACGAGCAGTACTTC.

The sample holds a few counts of this clone. The chain is built from TRBV30 and TRBJ1-4; D is possibly TRBD1 (6 bases). Per germline, CDR1 GTSNPN and CDR2 SVGIG (reference sequence). Trimming removed 1 base at V and 1 base at J, with 13 bases between. The CDR3 is 16 residues long. In DNA, the CDR3 is TGTGCCTGGAGTGATGGACAGACTAAAACTAATGAAAAACTGTTTTTT. It codes for CAWSDGQTKTNEKLFF. The full variable domain, completed using reference TRBV30 and TRBJ1-4, is SQTIHQWPATLVQPVGSPLSLECTVEGTSNPNLYWYRQAAGRGLQLLFYSVGIGQISSEVPQNLSASRPQDRQFILSSKKLLLSDSGFYLCAWSDGQTKTNEKLFFGSGTQLSVL.

This clone was picked up one time. The CDR3 DNA sequence: TGTGCCAGCAGCCAAGTGGACAATGAGCAGTTCTTC. It specifies CASSQVDNEQFF. The chain uses TRBV4-2 and TRBJ2-1; D ambiguous. The V gene's germline CDR1 is LGHNA and CDR2 YNFKEQ. This CDR3 region has 12 residues. V shed 1 base and J shed 5 bases, with 3 bases lying between them.

The chain couples TRBV5-1 to TRBJ1-1; possible D gene TRBD1, 6 bases. Trimming pared 0 bases from V and 4 bases from J, leaving 16 bases between. The CDR3 extends over 16 amino acids. Germline V CDR1 and CDR2: SGHRS, YFSETQ. The CDR3 loop is CASSLDVRQVGTEAFF. In nucleotides, the CDR3 is TGCGCCAGCAGCTTGGATGTGAGACAGGTGGGCACTGAAGCTTTCTTT. The full variable domain, rest sourced from reference TRBV5-1 and TRBJ1-1, is KAGVTQTPRYLIKTRGQQVTLSCSPISGHRSVSWYQQTPGQGLQFLFEYFSETQRNKGNFPGRFSGRQFSNSRSEMNVSTLELGDSALYLCASSLDVRQVGTEAFFGQGTRLTVV.

DNA for the CDR3: TGTGCCAGCAGTTTCCAGGCAGGGCGACCCGGGGAGCAGTACTTC. Its protein is CASSFQAGRPGEQYF. This chain uses TRBV27 with TRBJ2-7, with TRBD1 as a possible D gene (5 bases). The CDR3 spans 15 residues. V dropped 3 bases and J dropped 7 bases, with 19 bases sitting between them. Germline V gene sequence: CDR1 MNHEY, CDR2 SMNVEV (reference sequence).

The V gene is TRBV27, the J gene TRBJ1-2, with D unresolved. CDR1 MNHEY and CDR2 SMNVEV come from the germline V gene (reference sequence). V lost 5 bases and J 4 bases, leaving 11 bases between the germline ends. This CDR3 spans 13 amino acids. The CDR3 nucleotides read TGTGCCAGCAGTCCCCGCGCAGCCTATGGCTACACCTTC. Translation gives CASSPRAAYGYTF.

The CDR3 nucleotides are TGCGCCAGCAGCTTGGTCTTCGGCATGAACACTGAAGCTTTCTTT. Amino acids: CASSLVFGMNTEAFF. V usage is TRBV5-1 and J usage is TRBJ1-1, with unresolved D. Germline V gene lookup returns CDR1 SGHRS and CDR2 YFSETQ. The CDR3 covers 15 residues. Trimming removed 0 bases from V and 0 bases from J, with 9 bases in between. Drawing the rest from reference TRBV5-1 and TRBJ1-1, the complete variable domain is KAGVTQTPRYLIKTRGQQVTLSCSPISGHRSVSWYQQTPGQGLQFLFEYFSETQRNKGNFPGRFSGRQFSNSRSEMNVSTLELGDSALYLCASSLVFGMNTEAFFGQGTRLTVV.

The rearrangement uses TRBV4-1 and TRBJ1-1; no reliable D call. The CDR3 contains 15 residues. Germline CDR1 is MGHRA and CDR2 is YSYEKL. V was clipped by 7 bases and J by 0 bases, with 15 bases between them. CDR3 coding DNA: TGCGCCAGCACCTCCGGGAGCCGGTTGAACACTGAAGCTTTCTTT. As protein: CASTSGSRLNTEAFF.

The chain uses TRBV4-1 and TRBJ2-5, with TRBD1 identical over 12 bases. Germline V gene data show CDR1 as MGHRA and CDR2 as YSYEKL. V trimming: 3 bases; J trimming: 11 bases; junction bases outside the gene matches: 13. This CDR3 region has 16 residues. Here the CDR3 reads CASSHSWGQGAEEQYF. The CDR3 coding sequence is TGCGCCAGCAGCCACTCTTGGGGACAGGGGGCGGAAGAGCAGTACTTC.

The rearrangement links TRBV6-1 to TRBJ1-3; D unresolved. The CDR3 is 16 residues long. The V end was cut by 2 bases, the J end by 0 bases, with 11 bases between. The germline gives CDR1 MNHNS, CDR2 SASEGT. CDR3 sequence reads: CASSERTGGSGNTIYF. In DNA, the CDR3 is TGTGCCAGCAGTGAACGCACCGGTGGCTCTGGAAACACCATATATTTT.

V is TRBV28 and J is TRBJ2-1; D is ambiguous. The CDR3 is 15 residues long. V dropped 7 bases and J dropped 2 bases, with 15 bases sitting between them. Germline loops: CDR1 MDHEN, CDR2 SYDVKM. CDR3 amino acids: CASILSRKPYNEQFF. DNA of the CDR3: TGTGCCAGCATCCTGAGTCGGAAGCCCTACAATGAGCAGTTCTTC.

The chain recombines TRBV6-1 with TRBJ1-2; D remains unclear. This CDR3 contains 11 residues. V was trimmed by 1 base and J by 9 bases, leaving 6 bases between them. From germline, CDR1 is MNHNS and CDR2 SASEGT. CDR3 in amino acids: CASSEGGSYTF. The CDR3, as DNA: TGTGCCAGCAGTGAAGGGGGAAGCTACACCTTC.

V gene TRBV28 combines with J gene TRBJ2-4, with 8 nucleotides matching TRBD1. V lost 5 bases, J lost 6 bases, and 6 bases stayed unmatched. This CDR3 spans 14 amino acids. Germline assignment: CDR1 MDHEN and CDR2 SYDVKM. CDR3 coding DNA: TGTGCCAGCAGTCCTTGGACAGGGACAAACATTCAGTACTTC. Amino acid sequence: CASSPWTGTNIQYF.

The gene calls are TRBV2 and TRBJ1-6; 7 bases align to TRBD1. Per the germline V gene, CDR1 is SNHLY and CDR2 is FYNNEI. This CDR3 is built from 14 residues. V lost 4 bases, J lost 6 bases, and 3 bases stayed unmatched. CDR3 in DNA: TGTGCCAGCAGTGGACAGGGCGGTAATTCACCCCTCCACTTT. Amino acid sequence: CASSGQGGNSPLHF.